This T cell receptor beta chain was captured in a study of cytomegalovirus exposure and HLA in healthy donors (dated by TCRdb to about 2017). General notes on the study: According to an earlier analysis of several hundred of the donors, about 179 million T cells yielded 95 million to 140 million unique TCR beta sequences and approximately 300 Gb of sequence data. Approximately 310 gigabases of sequencing data and 70 million to 95 million unique TCR sequences made up an early release that covered under 750 HLA-typed donors. Among the roughly 400 genotyped donors, about 83% belonged to the genetic ancestry cluster associated with self-reported Caucasian donors. The study was designed to test whether signatures of past pathogen exposure could be identified by cataloging public T cell receptors. Using immunosequencing, the study profiled T cell repertoires from approximately 700 subjects and related those repertoires to cytomegalovirus serostatus. Besides the first cohort of roughly 660 subjects, a separate validation cohort made up of 120 different subjects was used. To predict cytomegalovirus infection status, the study brought together high-throughput TCR immunosequencing, statistical association of individual TCRs with disease status, and machine learning. A later analysis re-examined previously published TCR beta repertoires from 600 to 700 donors and added high-resolution HLA genotyping to investigate patterns of TCR occurrence. The later analysis used no new phenotypic data to find candidate immune exposures, relying instead on TCR beta sequences and their occurrence across donors. To decide whether each TCR beta V gene segment behaved as functional or pseudogenic, an earlier analysis of several hundred of the donors relied on high-throughput TCR beta sequencing. Alongside the repertoire data, information on donor age, sex, ethnicity and CMV serostatus was compiled. A later genetic analysis used genome-wide SNP genotypes for about 65% of the 666 donors, treating that subset as a discovery cohort. Every repertoire in the discovery cohort had been generated on one and the same sequencing platform. HLA typing covered class I and class II loci at four-digit resolution. The number of typed donors differed by locus: about 620-640 for A, B, C, DRB1 and DQB1; approximately 520 for DQA1; over 600 for DPA1; and 450 to 480 for DPB1. About five DR-DQ haplotypes were treated as single units for association and clustering because of strong linkage in the cohort. On average, roughly 250,000 unique TCR beta nucleotide sequences were sequenced per donor among some 420 genotyped donors of the cohort, with roughly 18% of those sequences being non-productive. The study at large found these results: The classifier was reported to diagnose cytomegalovirus status with high specificity and sensitivity in both the original cohort and the validation cohort. A later genetic analysis associated a missense DCLRE1C variant with V-gene and J-gene trimming of TCR beta chains, and an independent cohort replicated the association. A further reported finding was that TCR beta sequences accurately predicted the HLA-A and HLA-B alleles for most subjects in the first cohort. In the study, 150 to 200 TCR beta chains were listed as associated with cytomegalovirus. Several of the top co-occurrence clusters appeared to be linked to parvovirus B19, influenza, CMV and Epstein-Barr virus, according to a later analysis. CMV serostatus was the only immune exposure information available for the cohort. According to a later genetic analysis, donors in an Asian-associated ancestry cluster had fewer N-insertions in productive TCRs than the roughly 700-donor mean. HLA typing was unavailable for some donors at each locus, so association tests used only the typed subset. A group of highly shared sequence variants was considered likely to be a technical artifact of the sequencing pipeline. Most CMV-associated TCR beta chains appeared to be HLA-restricted in a later analysis, and the HLA associations seemed to be driven largely by CMV exposure. Because counts were too low, about 18 rarely observed V segments, including chromosome 9 orphons, were excluded from the earlier analysis of 587 of the donors. The authors suggested that the approach could potentially be extended to other disease states and immunological phenotypes. Across donors, most TCR sequences were observed very rarely, whereas some public TCRs were present in many individuals. In a later analysis, HLA-associated TCR beta chains showed more clonal expansion and lower generation probabilities than non-associated chains that were equally common. Correlated functional status among segregating V segments might reflect linkage disequilibrium, but an unknown experimental factor could not be ruled out. In vitro tests confirmed that a few of the cytomegalovirus-associated TCR beta chains recognize cytomegalovirus antigens. The presence/absence analyses assumed that sequencing depth was roughly uniform across donors, and that assumption may not be true. When HLA alleles, especially DR and DQ, strongly co-occurred, TCR associations were difficult to assign to individual alleles. Broadly in line with IMGT annotations, most TCR beta V segments showed up in productive rearrangements about 87% or about 30% of the time in an earlier analysis of roughly 590 of the donors. At a false discovery rate of 0.05, a later analysis linked 16,951 TCR beta sequences to specific HLA alleles. A later analysis found that TCR association rates varied across HLA loci, with DRB1 alleles showing the most associated TCRs and HLA-C alleles the fewest. Some IMGT-functional V segments, including TRBV6-2 and TRBV6-3, could not be distinguished by the 87-base-pair reads and were therefore excluded. In this cohort, only TCR beta chains were sequenced, and detectable features were limited by the absence of alpha or paired-chain data.

Turning to this clone: Its antigen is still unknown. No base quality values were provided; no much bigger clone lies one nucleotide off.

Germline trimming amounts to 1 base on V and 5 bases on J, with 7 as the count of junction bases outside the gene matches. CDR1 is given as SGHDN and CDR2 as FVKESK, both from the germline V gene. Counted from cysteine to phenylalanine, this CDR3 has 15 amino acids. Just CDR3 DNA is preserved here, 45 bases in frame from base 1. In total, roughly 670 healthy bone marrow donors made up the cohort. Cohort members were all nominally healthy when sampled, although unrecorded immune exposures were likely present. The donor tested CMV seronegative and was one of the 352 seronegative cohort members. A peripheral blood sample was provided by each donor, and peripheral blood mononuclear cells were used for TCR beta sequencing. The Qiagen DNeasy Blood Extraction Kit was used to extract genomic DNA from the blood cell samples. Library creation used the immunoSEQ multiplex PCR assay. A mixture of 60 forward primers for TCR Vbeta segments and 13 reverse primers for TCR Jbeta segments was used in the multiplex PCR. A multiplex PCR assay on genomic DNA amplified the CDR3 region of rearranged TCR beta genes. On the Illumina HiSeq System, the amplified TCR beta libraries were sequenced as 87-base-pair reads. Processing in the source paper ran as follows. A later analysis counted about 82 million unique TCR beta chains across the 666 repertoires, and roughly 10 million of these chains were shared by at least two donors. To remove PCR and sequencing errors, raw reads were error-corrected and collapsed into unique sequences using a nearest-neighbor algorithm that merged closely related sequences. Alignment of CDR3 sequences to IMGT reference sequences was used to assign V, D and J gene segments. Each retained sequence needed at least a six-nucleotide match to both a V gene segment and a J gene segment. Rearrangements were called productive when the CDR3 lacked stop codons and stayed in frame with V and J; all others were non-productive. Following IMGT convention, CDR3 was defined as the stretch from the second conserved V-encoded cysteine up to the conserved J-encoded phenylalanine. In an earlier analysis of roughly 610 of the donors, sequences lacking an unambiguous match to a single V gene segment were excluded. An earlier analysis of 500 to 700 of the donors classified V segments as functional when productive rearrangements were above 56.7% and as segregating when the standard deviation between donors was above 5%. To diagnose cytomegalovirus status from the catalog of TCR beta chain sequences, a statistical classification framework was built. In a later analysis, TCR nucleotide sequences were compared against IMGT/GENE-DB human TR gene sequences so that V and J genes could be assigned. Using the TCRdist pipeline, a later analysis assigned CDR3 sequences along with most-parsimonious VDJ recombination scenarios. A later analysis defined each TCR beta chain by its CDR3 amino acid sequence plus V-gene family, and excluded reads lacking a unique V-gene family. As a way to deal with suspected cross-contamination and a sequencing artifact, a later analysis dropped hundreds of nucleotide sequences that were highly shared and had low generation probability. A later analysis calculated a clonal expansion index for each public chain from normalized within-repertoire ranks of inferred template counts. Generation probabilities in a later analysis came from a VDJ recombination model fitted to out-of-frame rearrangements, and those results were checked against IGoR. Hypergeometric tests were used in a later analysis to score TCR-TCR, TCR-HLA and TCR-CMV co-occurrence, with a repertoire-size bias correction applied to the TCR pairs. False discovery rates were estimated in a later analysis by permuting HLA or CMV assignments 20 times. A later analysis grouped co-occurring TCRs with DBSCAN, adding TCRdist sequence similarity when clustering within HLA-allele-positive subsets. For co-occurrence clustering, repertoires with fewer than 30,000 or more than 120,000 public chains were excluded, along with roughly five repertoires with anomalous nucleotide sharing. TCRdb stores this immuneACCESS table with in-frame sequences only. Part of the clones is absent; in the studies checked, under half of the shortfall reflects unresolved V genes, and no reason is known for the rest. V and J calls plus clone size are reproduced from that table; the DNA served to infer D and trimming. Present in this sample are fewer than 150,000 clones, roughly 70% of which were seen just once. Together, the top ten hold 2.5% to 4% of the sample.

The V and J segments used are TRBV14 and TRBJ1-2; TRBD1 lines up with 7 middle nucleotides. The sample comprised PBMCs. This receptor was obtained from a man aged 35-49 years in good health and CMV-seronegative. CDR3 reads: CASSQGPGQSYGYTF. The sequenced DNA: TGTGCCAGCAGCCAAGGACCGGGACAGTCGTATGGCTACACCTTC.